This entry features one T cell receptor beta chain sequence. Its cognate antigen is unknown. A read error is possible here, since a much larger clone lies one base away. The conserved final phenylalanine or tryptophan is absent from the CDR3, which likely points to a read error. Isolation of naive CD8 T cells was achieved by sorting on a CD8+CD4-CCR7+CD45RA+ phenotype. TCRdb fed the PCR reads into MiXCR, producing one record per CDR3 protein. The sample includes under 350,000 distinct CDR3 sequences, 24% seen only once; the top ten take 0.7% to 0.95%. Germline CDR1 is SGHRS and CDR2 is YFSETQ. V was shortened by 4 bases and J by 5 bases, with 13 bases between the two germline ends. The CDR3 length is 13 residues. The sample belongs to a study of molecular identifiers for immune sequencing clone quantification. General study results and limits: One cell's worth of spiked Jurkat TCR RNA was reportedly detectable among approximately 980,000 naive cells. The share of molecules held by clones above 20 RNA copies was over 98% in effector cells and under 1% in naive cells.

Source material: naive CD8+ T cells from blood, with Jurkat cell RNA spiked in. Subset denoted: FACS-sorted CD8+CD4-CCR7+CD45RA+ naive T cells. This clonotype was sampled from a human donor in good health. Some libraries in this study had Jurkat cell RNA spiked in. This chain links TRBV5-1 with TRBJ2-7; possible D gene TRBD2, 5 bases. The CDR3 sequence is CASSPEVANEQYY. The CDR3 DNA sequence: TGCGCCAGCAGCCCGGAGGTAGCGAACGAGCAGTACTAC.